The 15 T cell receptor beta chains reported below all come from one sample, sequenced in a study of Ad26.COV2.S vaccination and SARS-CoV-2 variants. Sequencing used immunoSEQ multiplex PCR; TCRdb keeps in-frame clones, though not all of them. This sample has 300,000 to 350,000 clones, with roughly 90% found just once. Treatment given: roughly 18 received Ad26.COV2.S at low or high dose, single or two shots; about 5 received placebo; per-sample allocation not given. Collection of samples fell on day 63 after the first vaccine or placebo injection. Sequences were derived from peripheral blood, sampled in a trial of Ad26.COV2.S vaccine versus placebo. The receptors stem from a person between 18 and 65 years old who received the Ad26.COV2.S COVID-19 vaccine or a placebo.

Regarding this clone: The same CDR3 is also encoded by other DNA sequences in this sample. V and J are TRBV18 and TRBJ2-4; D call uncertain. The CDR3 totals 15 residues. The germline CDR1 and CDR2 sequences are KGHSH and LQKENI. Trimming removed 3 bases at V and 1 base at J, with 10 bases between. In DNA form, the CDR3 reads TGTGCCAGCTCACCCCCGAGTCGGGCCAAAAACATTCAGTACTTC. Protein sequence: CASSPPSRAKNIQYF.

The chain uses TRBV7-2 and TRBJ2-2; D ambiguous. CDR1 is SGHTA and CDR2 is FQGNSA in the germline V gene. The ends were cut back, 2 bases at V and 5 bases at J, with 12 bases in the middle. This CDR3 has 15 amino acids. CDR3 sequence: CASSLRASRTGELFF. CDR3 nucleotide sequence: TGTGCCAGCAGCTTACGGGCTAGTCGGACCGGGGAGCTGTTTTTT.

There are a few counts of this clone. CDR3 bases: TGTGCCAGCAGCTACCGGGACCCCTACGAGCAGTACGTC. It encodes CASSYRDPYEQYV. The chain is built from TRBV7-8 and TRBJ2-7; D could derive from TRBD1 or TRBD2 (5 bases each). The CDR3 extends over 13 amino acids. Germline CDR1 is SGHVS and CDR2 is FQNEAQ. Deletions cut 4 bases from V and 2 bases from J, with 9 bases between.

The chain uses TRBV30 and TRBJ1-5; D is ambiguous. The CDR3 covers 13 residues. Trimming cost V 1 base and J 5 bases, with 9 bases left between them. Germline V gene lookup returns CDR1 GTSNPN and CDR2 SVGIG (reference sequence). The CDR3 loop reads CAWSALSYQPQHF. The CDR3 DNA sequence: TGTGCCTGGAGTGCCCTCTCCTATCAGCCCCAGCATTTT.

The chain combines TRBV7-8 with TRBJ2-7; D is unclear. Germline V gene data show CDR1 as SGHVS and CDR2 as FQNEAQ. V was trimmed by 4 bases and J by 5 bases, leaving 12 bases between them. CDR3 length: 13 residues. As DNA, the CDR3 is TGTGCCAGCAGCTCGCAGCCCCAGGACGAGCAGTACGTC. Its protein product is CASSSQPQDEQYV.

The chain carries TRBV11-2 and TRBJ1-1; unclear D gene. CDR3 size: 12 residues. V was clipped by 5 bases and J by 6 bases, with 10 bases between them. The V gene's germline CDR1 is SGHAT and CDR2 FQNNGV. The CDR3: CASSQERSEAFF. For the CDR3, the DNA is TGTGCCAGCAGCCAAGAGAGATCTGAAGCTTTCTTT.

The J gene is TRBJ2-1, the V gene TRBV7-2; D gene uncertain. Looked up from germline, CDR1 is SGHTA and CDR2 is FQGNSA. The CDR3 contains 15 residues. Trimming removed 6 bases at V and 3 bases at J, with 15 bases between. The CDR3 loop reads CASSYRAPIYNEQFF. The CDR3 DNA sequence: TGTGCCAGCAGTTACCGGGCCCCCATCTACAATGAGCAGTTCTTC.

V gene TRBV6-1 combines with J gene TRBJ1-2; D may be TRBD1 (6 bases). The CDR3 spans 15 residues. Looked up from germline, CDR1 is MNHNS and CDR2 is SASEGT. The V and J ends lost 1 base and 2 bases respectively, with 11 bases between them. The CDR3 loop reads CASSEVHRENYGYTF. In DNA, the CDR3 is TGTGCCAGCAGTGAAGTTCACAGGGAGAACTATGGCTACACCTTC.

This rearrangement joins TRBV10-1 to TRBJ2-2; TRBD2 is a possible D gene (7 bases). The CDR3 has 19 amino acids. Germline loops: CDR1 WNHNN, CDR2 SYGVQD (reference sequence). Trimming took 4 bases from V and 4 from J, leaving 25 bases between them. The CDR3 protein is CASSGVGRGPPEGTGELFF. The CDR3 DNA reads TGCGCCAGCAGTGGAGTTGGGCGGGGGCCCCCGGAGGGCACCGGGGAGCTGTTTTTT.

The V gene is TRBV3-1 (or the pseudogene TRBV3-2), the J gene TRBJ1-2, with 7 bases matching TRBD1. The CDR3 spans 11 residues. Germline CDR1 is LGHDT and CDR2 is YNNKEL (reference sequence). The J segment lost 7 bases and the V segment lost 4 bases, leaving 0 bases of the junction unmatched. CDR3 residues: CASSRQGGYTF. CDR3 in DNA: TGTGCCAGCAGCCGACAGGGTGGCTACACCTTC.

The CDR3 nucleotides are TGTGCCAGCACCGGGACAGCCTTAAACACTGAAGCTTTCTTT. Amino acids: CASTGTALNTEAFF. V usage is TRBV6-5 and J usage is TRBJ1-1; 7 bases line up with TRBD1. The CDR3 extends over 14 amino acids. Per germline, CDR1 MNHEY and CDR2 SVGAGI. Losses at the gene ends were 7 bases for V and 2 bases for J; bases not matched to a gene: 7.

The chain combines TRBV7-6 with TRBJ1-3; 7 bases are shared with TRBD1. Germline V gives CDR1 SGHVS, CDR2 FNYEAQ. Trimming took 1 base from V and 1 from J; bases not matched to a gene: 4. The CDR3 extends over 16 amino acids. The CDR3 region has the DNA TGTGCCAGCAGCTTAGGAATGACAGGGTCTGGAAACACCATATATTTT. Protein: CASSLGMTGSGNTIYF. The complete variable domain, with remaining parts taken from reference TRBV7-6 and TRBJ1-3, reads GAGVSQSPRYKVTKRGQDVALRCDPISGHVSLYWYRQALGQGPEFLTYFNYEAQQDKSGLPNDRFSAERPEGSISTLTIQRTEQRDSAMYRCASSLGMTGSGNTIYFGEGSWLTVV.

V and J are TRBV11-2 and TRBJ2-3; 8 nucleotides line up with TRBD1. J was trimmed by 4 bases and V by 3 bases; bases with no gene match: 3. Germline CDR1 and CDR2: SGHAT and FQNNGV. The CDR3 consists of 14 residues. The CDR3 reads CASSFDRGPDTQYF. DNA of the CDR3: TGTGCCAGCAGCTTCGACAGGGGCCCAGATACGCAGTATTTT.

The chain joins TRBV9 to TRBJ2-7, with 8 positions matching TRBD1. CDR1 is SGDLS, CDR2 YYNGEE, per germline. The CDR3 length is 14 residues. Trimming took 3 bases from V and 2 from J; bases not matched to a gene: 4. The chain's CDR3 is CASSAPDRAYEQYF. The CDR3 DNA reads as TGTGCCAGCAGCGCCCCGGACAGGGCCTACGAGCAGTACTTC. Using reference TRBV9 and TRBJ2-7 for the parts outside the CDR3, the full variable domain is DSGVTQTPKHLITATGQRVTLRCSPRSGDLSVYWYQQSLDQGLQFLIQYYNGEERAKGNILERFSAQQFPDLHSELNLSSLELGDSALYFCASSAPDRAYEQYFGPGTRLTVT.

The chain joins TRBV2 to TRBJ2-3; TRBD2 might be the D (5 bases). The V gene's germline CDR1 is SNHLY and CDR2 FYNNEI. The V end lost 7 bases, the J end lost 2 bases, and 16 bases lay between the germline ends. The CDR3 runs 15 residues. CDR3 coding DNA: TGTGCCAGCACCCCCTCGACGGGGATCACAGATACGCAGTATTTT. Translating it yields CASTPSTGITDTQYF.